This TCR beta chain emerged from a study of cytomegalovirus exposure and HLA in healthy donors. Points from the study as a whole: TCR association rates varied by HLA locus in a later analysis, with DRB1 highest and HLA-C lowest.

Vbeta (60) and Jbeta (13) primers were used in the PCR. Libraries were prepared by immunoSEQ multiplex PCR; TCRdb keeps only in-frame clonotypes and omits some of them. The data show tens of thousands of clones, 65% to 85% seen once. Between the trimmed V and J ends, which lost 6 bases and 4 bases, there was a span of 10 bases. The CDR3 has 13 amino acids. Germline values: CDR1 SGDLS, CDR2 YYNGEE. Notes on this clone: Antigen specificity is unknown.

The rearrangement links TRBV9 to TRBJ2-2, with D possibly matching TRBD2 (6 bases). The sample taken for sequencing was PBMCs. The origin of this receptor is a man aged 18 to 29 in good health and CMV-seronegative. The CDR3 DNA follows: TGTGCCAGCACCATGGGGGGCACCGGGGAGCTGTTTTTT. It yields the protein CASTMGGTGELFF.